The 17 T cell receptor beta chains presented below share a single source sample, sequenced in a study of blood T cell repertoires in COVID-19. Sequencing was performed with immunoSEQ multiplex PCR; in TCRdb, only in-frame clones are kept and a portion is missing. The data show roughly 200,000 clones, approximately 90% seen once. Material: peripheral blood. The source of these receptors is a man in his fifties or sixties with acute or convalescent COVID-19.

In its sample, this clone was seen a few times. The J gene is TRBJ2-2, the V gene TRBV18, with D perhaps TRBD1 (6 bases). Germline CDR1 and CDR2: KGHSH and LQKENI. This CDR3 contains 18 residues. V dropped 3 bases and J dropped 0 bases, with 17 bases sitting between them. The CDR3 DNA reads TGTGCCAGCTCACCCCAATCTCAAACAGGGTCGAACACCGGGGAGCTGTTTTTT. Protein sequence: CASSPQSQTGSNTGELFF.

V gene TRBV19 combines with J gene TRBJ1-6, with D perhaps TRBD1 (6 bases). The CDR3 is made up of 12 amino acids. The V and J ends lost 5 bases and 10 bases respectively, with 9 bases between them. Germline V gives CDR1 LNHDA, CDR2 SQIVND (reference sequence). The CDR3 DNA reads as TGTGCCAGTAGTGAACAGGGCTCACCCCTCCACTTT. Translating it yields CASSEQGSPLHF.

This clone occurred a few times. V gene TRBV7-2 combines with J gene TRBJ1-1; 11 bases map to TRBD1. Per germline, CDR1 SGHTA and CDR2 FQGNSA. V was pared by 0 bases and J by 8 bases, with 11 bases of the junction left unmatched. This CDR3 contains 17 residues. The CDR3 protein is CASSLAFSRGQGAEAFF. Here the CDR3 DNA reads TGTGCCAGCAGCTTAGCGTTTTCCCGTGGACAGGGGGCCGAAGCTTTCTTT.

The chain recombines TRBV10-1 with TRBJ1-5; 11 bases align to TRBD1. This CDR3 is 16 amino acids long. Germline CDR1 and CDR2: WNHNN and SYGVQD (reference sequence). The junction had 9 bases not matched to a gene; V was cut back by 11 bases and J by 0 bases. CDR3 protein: CAVLGQGAVSNQPQHF. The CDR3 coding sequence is TGCGCCGTCCTAGGACAGGGGGCTGTTAGCAATCAGCCCCAGCATTTT.

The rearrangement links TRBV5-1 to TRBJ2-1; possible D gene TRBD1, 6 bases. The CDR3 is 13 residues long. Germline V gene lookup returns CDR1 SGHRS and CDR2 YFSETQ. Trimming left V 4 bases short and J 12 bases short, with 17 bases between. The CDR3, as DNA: TGCGCCAGCAGCCTACACGAACAGGGCGGGCAGTTCTTC. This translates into CASSLHEQGGQFF.

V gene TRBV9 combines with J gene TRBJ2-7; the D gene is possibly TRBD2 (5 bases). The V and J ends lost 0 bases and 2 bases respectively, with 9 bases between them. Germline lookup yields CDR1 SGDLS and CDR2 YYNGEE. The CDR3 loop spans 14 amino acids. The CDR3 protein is CASSVGGLAYEQYF. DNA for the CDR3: TGTGCCAGCAGCGTAGGAGGGCTAGCCTACGAGCAGTACTTC.

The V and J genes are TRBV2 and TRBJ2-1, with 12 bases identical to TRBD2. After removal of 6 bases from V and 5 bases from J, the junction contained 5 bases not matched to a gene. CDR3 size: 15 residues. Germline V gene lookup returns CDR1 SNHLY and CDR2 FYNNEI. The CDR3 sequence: CASRLTSGGDNEQFF. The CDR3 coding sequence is TGTGCCAGCAGATTGACTAGCGGGGGAGACAATGAGCAGTTCTTC.

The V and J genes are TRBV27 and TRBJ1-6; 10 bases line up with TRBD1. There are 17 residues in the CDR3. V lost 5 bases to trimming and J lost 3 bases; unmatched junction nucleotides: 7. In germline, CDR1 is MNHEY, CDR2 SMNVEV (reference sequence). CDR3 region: CASSAGQGIFYNSPLHF. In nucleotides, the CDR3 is TGTGCCAGCAGTGCGGGACAGGGGATTTTCTATAATTCACCCCTCCACTTT.

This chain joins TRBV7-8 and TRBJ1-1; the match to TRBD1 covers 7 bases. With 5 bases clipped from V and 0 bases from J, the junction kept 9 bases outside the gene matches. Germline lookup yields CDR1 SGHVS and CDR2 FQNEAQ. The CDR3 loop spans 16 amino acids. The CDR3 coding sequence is TGTGCCAGCAGCCCCAGGGACAGACGCCTGAACACTGAAGCTTTCTTT. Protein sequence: CASSPRDRRLNTEAFF.

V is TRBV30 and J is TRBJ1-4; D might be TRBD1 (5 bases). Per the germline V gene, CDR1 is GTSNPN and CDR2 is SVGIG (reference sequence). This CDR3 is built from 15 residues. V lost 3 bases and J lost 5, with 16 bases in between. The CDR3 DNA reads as TGTGCCTGGAGCGCCCAGCAGGGATTGAATGAAAAACTGTTTTTT. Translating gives CAWSAQQGLNEKLFF.

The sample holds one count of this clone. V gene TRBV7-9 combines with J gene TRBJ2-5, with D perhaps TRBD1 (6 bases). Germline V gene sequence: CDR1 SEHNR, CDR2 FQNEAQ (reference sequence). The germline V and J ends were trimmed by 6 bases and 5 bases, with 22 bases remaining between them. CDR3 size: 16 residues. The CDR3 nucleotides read TGTGCCAGCAGTCGAACACAGGGTCGTGGGTCGGAGACCCAGTACTTC. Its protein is CASSRTQGRGSETQYF. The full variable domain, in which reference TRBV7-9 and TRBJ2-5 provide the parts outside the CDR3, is DTGVSQNPRHKITKRGQNVTFRCDPISEHNRLYWYRQTLGQGPEFLTYFQNEAQLEKSRLLSDRFSAERPKGSFSTLEIQRTEQGDSAMYLCASSRTQGRGSETQYFGPGTRLLVL.

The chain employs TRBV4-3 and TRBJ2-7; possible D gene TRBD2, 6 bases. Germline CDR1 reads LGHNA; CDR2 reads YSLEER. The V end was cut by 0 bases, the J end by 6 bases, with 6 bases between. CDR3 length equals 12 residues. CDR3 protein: CASSQEEGEQYV. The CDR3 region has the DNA TGCGCCAGCAGCCAAGAGGAGGGCGAGCAGTACGTC.

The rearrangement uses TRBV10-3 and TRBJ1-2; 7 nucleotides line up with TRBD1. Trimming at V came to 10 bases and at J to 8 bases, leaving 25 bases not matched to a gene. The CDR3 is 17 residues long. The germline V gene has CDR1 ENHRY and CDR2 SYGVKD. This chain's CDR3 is CATIKAWTGGAWQGYTF. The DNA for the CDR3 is TGTGCCACCATCAAGGCATGGACAGGAGGAGCCTGGCAGGGCTACACCTTC.

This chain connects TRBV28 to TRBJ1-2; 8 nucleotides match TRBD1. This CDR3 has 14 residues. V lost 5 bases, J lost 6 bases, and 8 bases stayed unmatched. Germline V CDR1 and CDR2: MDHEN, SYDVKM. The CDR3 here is CASSVQGQADGYTF. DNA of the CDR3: TGTGCCAGCAGTGTACAGGGACAGGCGGATGGCTACACCTTC.

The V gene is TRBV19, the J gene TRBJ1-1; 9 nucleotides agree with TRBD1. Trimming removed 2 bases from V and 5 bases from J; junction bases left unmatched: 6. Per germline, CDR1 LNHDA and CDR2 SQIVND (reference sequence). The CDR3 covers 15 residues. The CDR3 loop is CASSILRTGATEAFF. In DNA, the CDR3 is TGTGCCAGTAGTATACTCCGGACAGGGGCGACTGAAGCTTTCTTT. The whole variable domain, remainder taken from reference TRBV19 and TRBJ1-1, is DGGITQSPKYLFRKEGQNVTLSCEQNLNHDAMYWYRQDPGQGLRLIYYSQIVNDFQKGDIAEGYSVSREKKESFPLTVTSAQKNPTAFYLCASSILRTGATEAFFGQGTRLTVV.

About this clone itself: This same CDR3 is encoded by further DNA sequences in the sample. Here the CDR3 DNA reads TGTGCCAGCAGCTTAGTAGGGTCGGGGGGGCCTTACGAGCAGTACGTC. Translated: CASSLVGSGGPYEQYV. This chain joins TRBV7-2 and TRBJ2-7, with TRBD2 matching over 8 bases. CDR1 and CDR2 from the germline V gene are SGHTA and FQGNSA. Germline trimming cut 1 base from V and 4 bases from J; bases unmatched to any gene: 9. This CDR3 has 16 amino acids.

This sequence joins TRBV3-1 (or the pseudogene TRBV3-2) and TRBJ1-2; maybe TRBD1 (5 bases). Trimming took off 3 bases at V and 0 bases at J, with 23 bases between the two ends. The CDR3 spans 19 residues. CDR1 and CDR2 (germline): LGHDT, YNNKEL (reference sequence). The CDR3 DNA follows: TGTGCCAGCAGCCACGCCAGGGCCTCCGGGCCCCAAGCTAACTATGGCTACACCTTC. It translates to CASSHARASGPQANYGYTF.